These T cell receptor beta chains were read from a single sample in a study of T cells in Graves' hyperthyroidism and ophthalmopathy. TCRdb re-called the multiplex PCR reads through MiXCR, storing one row per CDR3 protein. The sample lists around 600,000 distinct CDR3 sequences, more than 15% occurring once. What was sequenced was blood. The receptors shown here come from a middle-aged woman with Graves' ophthalmopathy. Each CDR3 is given with its conserved first and last residue. The D gene is left open where the match is weak. Only part of the rows carry a size: once, few, many, or a class if the clone is expanded.

abundance	v_gene	d_gene	j_gene	CDR3aa	CDR3nt
many	TRBV5-8	NA	TRBJ1-2	CASIFRGDYGYTF	TGTGCCAGCATCTTTAGAGGCGACTATGGCTACACCTTC
NA	TRBV20-1	NA	TRBJ2-1	CSARPRDMVAWKDNEQFF	TGCAGTGCTAGACCCCGGGACATGGTCGCCTGGAAAGACAATGAGCAGTTCTTC
NA	TRBV2	NA	TRBJ2-7	CASSGASWGLEQYF	TGTGCCAGCAGCGGGGCTAGCTGGGGTCTCGAGCAGTACTTC
many	TRBV2	NA	TRBJ1-5	CASRTGLRQPQHF	TGTGCCAGCAGAACGGGACTCCGTCAGCCCCAGCATTTT
few	TRBV6-1	NA	TRBJ1-5	CASSEWGAEPNQPQHF	TGTGCCAGCAGTGAATGGGGAGCCGAGCCTAATCAGCCCCAGCATTTT
many	TRBV5-6	TRBD1	TRBJ2-3	CASSRYQGQADTQYF	TGTGCCAGCAGCCGATACCAGGGACAGGCAGATACGCAGTATTTT
NA	TRBV6-2/TRBV6-3	NA	TRBJ2-5	CASSYLAGSQETQYF	TGTGCCAGCAGTTACCTCGCTGGGTCCCAAGAGACCCAGTACTTC
once	TRBV10-3	TRBD1	TRBJ2-1	CAISTGTVNNEQFF	TGTGCCATCAGTACCGGGACAGTAAACAATGAGCAGTTCTTC
NA	TRBV5-1	NA	TRBJ1-4	CASRNPDTGSNEKLFF	TGCGCCAGCAGAAACCCCGATACAGGTTCTAATGAAAAACTGTTTTTT
NA	TRBV7-9	TRBD1	TRBJ1-1	CASSFARGVGTEAFF	TGTGCCAGCAGCTTCGCCAGGGGGGTAGGCACTGAAGCTTTCTTT
many	TRBV6-1	NA	TRBJ2-3	CASSEAVSEDTQYF	TGTGCCAGCAGTGAAGCCGTTAGTGAGGATACGCAGTATTTT
NA	TRBV7-9	TRBD1	TRBJ2-7	CASSPVRGSTSYEQYF	TGTGCCAGCAGCCCCGTCAGGGGGTCAACCTCCTACGAGCAGTACTTC
NA	TRBV27	TRBD1	TRBJ1-2	CASSPGQGLGGYTF	TGTGCCAGCAGCCCCGGACAGGGGTTGGGGGGCTACACCTTC
many	TRBV12-3/TRBV12-4	NA	TRBJ1-1	CASSFAGRRNTEAFF	TGTGCCAGCAGTTTCGCAGGGCGAAGGAACACTGAAGCTTTCTTT
many	TRBV2	NA	TRBJ1-4	CATLRRSIQNGKLFF	TGTGCCACCCTTCGACGTTCTATCCAAAATGGAAAACTGTTTTTT
many	TRBV28	TRBD2	TRBJ2-7	CASSFPGTSGRYEQYF	TGTGCCAGCAGTTTTCCCGGGACTAGCGGGCGCTACGAGCAGTACTTC
few	TRBV12-3/TRBV12-4	TRBD2	TRBJ2-5	CASSLGTSGGQETQYF	TGTGCCAGCAGTCTCGGGACTAGCGGGGGGCAAGAGACCCAGTACTTC
NA	TRBV29-1	NA	TRBJ2-3	CSVEKLHTDTQYF	TGCAGCGTTGAGAAACTCCACACAGATACGCAGTATTTT
few	TRBV6-1	NA	TRBJ2-2	CASSETFLYPTGELFF	TGTGCCAGCAGTGAAACCTTTCTTTACCCCACCGGGGAGCTGTTTTTT
many	TRBV29-1	NA	TRBJ2-3	CSVDTGSDTQYF	TGCAGCGTTGATACAGGGTCAGATACGCAGTATTTT
few	TRBV4-1	NA	TRBJ1-6	CASSQTGRGANSPLHF	TGCGCCAGCAGCCAAACCGGCCGGGGTGCGAATTCACCCCTCCACTTT
many	TRBV2	NA	TRBJ1-1	CASSEEYTEAFF	TGTGCCAGCAGTGAAGAGTACACTGAAGCTTTCTTT
many	TRBV2	TRBD1	TRBJ2-1	CASSDRASYNEQFF	TGTGCCAGCAGCGACAGGGCCTCCTACAATGAGCAGTTCTTC
many	TRBV7-9	NA	TRBJ2-5	CASSLSGQNLETQYF	TGTGCCAGCAGCTTATCCGGCCAAAATCTAGAGACCCAGTACTTC
many	TRBV6-1	NA	TRBJ1-1	CASSPQGVAITEAFF	TGTGCCAGCAGTCCTCAAGGGGTAGCTATCACTGAAGCTTTCTTT
many	TRBV29-1	NA	TRBJ2-3	CSVDRSTDTQYF	TGCAGCGTTGACAGGAGCACAGATACGCAGTATTTT
NA	TRBV12-3/TRBV12-4	TRBD1	TRBJ2-1	CASSSRDRVNEQFF	TGTGCCAGCAGTTCCCGGGACAGGGTCAATGAGCAGTTCTTC
NA	TRBV6-1	TRBD2	TRBJ2-1	CASMEDPRLALDEQFF	TGTGCCAGCATGGAAGACCCAAGACTAGCGCTAGATGAGCAGTTCTTC
many	TRBV29-1	NA	TRBJ2-1	CSVDGHKPGNEQFF	TGCAGCGTGGATGGACATAAGCCGGGGAATGAGCAGTTCTTC
few	TRBV9	TRBD1	TRBJ2-1	CASSVAPGQMVEQFF	TGTGCCAGCAGCGTAGCTCCGGGACAGATGGTTGAGCAGTTCTTC
many	TRBV18	NA	TRBJ1-4	CASSPNDGPLFF	TGTGCCAGCTCACCAAACGACGGACCACTGTTTTTT
few	TRBV2	NA	TRBJ2-5	CASRERTTLYSDF	TGTGCCAGCAGGGAAAGGACCACCCTTTATTCCGACTTC
NA	TRBV15	NA	TRBJ1-3	CATSRDGRGAGNTIYF	TGTGCCACCAGCAGAGATGGGAGGGGCGCTGGAAACACCATATATTTT
many	TRBV9	TRBD2	TRBJ2-1	CASSVGTSGRSEQFF	TGTGCCAGCAGCGTTGGGACTAGCGGGAGAAGTGAGCAGTTCTTC
NA	TRBV6-1	NA	TRBJ1-2	CASNSPQSFYGYTF	TGTGCCAGCAACAGTCCCCAAAGCTTTTATGGCTACACCTTC
many	TRBV29-1	TRBD1	TRBJ1-2	CSVDGQGGYGYTF	TGCAGCGTTGACGGACAGGGGGGCTATGGCTACACCTTC
NA	TRBV5-1	NA	TRBJ2-6	CASSLGGGAGANVLTF	TGCGCCAGCAGCTTAGGAGGGGGCGCTGGGGCCAACGTCCTGACTTTC
NA	TRBV13	TRBD1	TRBJ1-2	CASSPSPGTGTYGYTF	TGTGCCAGCAGCCCAAGTCCCGGGACAGGGACCTATGGCTACACCTTC
NA	TRBV5-1	TRBD2	TRBJ2-2	CASSLMAGGGTGELFF	TGCGCCAGCAGCTTGATGGCGGGAGGAGGAACCGGGGAGCTGTTTTTT